This T cell receptor (beta chain) comes out of a study of cytomegalovirus exposure and HLA in healthy donors (dated by TCRdb to about 2017). About the investigation overall: According to an earlier analysis of several hundred of the donors, some 180 million T cells yielded 90 million to 140 million unique TCR beta sequences and approximately 300 Gb of sequence data. Besides the first cohort of roughly 660 subjects, a separate validation cohort made up of around 120 different subjects was used. The study used immunosequencing to profile the T cell repertoires of 666 subjects and linked those repertoires to cytomegalovirus serostatus. To predict cytomegalovirus infection status, the study combined high-throughput TCR immunosequencing, statistical association of individual TCRs with disease status, and machine learning. To decide whether each TCR beta V gene segment behaved as functional or pseudogenic, an earlier analysis of 587 of the donors relied on high-throughput TCR beta sequencing. A later genetic analysis took genome-wide SNP genotypes for about three fifths of the 666 donors and used that subset as a discovery cohort. Rather than using new phenotypic data, the later analysis identified candidate immune exposures from TCR beta sequences and from how often those sequences occurred across donors. The number of typed donors differed by locus: about 629-630 for A, B, C, DRB1 and DQB1; some 500 for DQA1; 600 to 610 for DPA1; and roughly 470 for DPB1. In a later analysis, previously published TCR beta repertoires from hundreds of donors were re-analyzed and high-resolution HLA genotyping was added so that TCR occurrence patterns could be studied. The aim of the study was to test whether cataloging public T cell receptors could identify signatures of past pathogen exposure. Of the 350 to 450 genotyped donors, approximately 80% fell in the genetic ancestry cluster associated with self-reported Caucasian donors. HLA typing included class I and class II loci at four-digit resolution. All discovery cohort repertoires had been generated on a single sequencing platform. Among around 400 genotyped donors of the cohort, an average of approximately 250,000 unique TCR beta nucleotide sequences were sequenced per donor, around 20% of them non-productive. Several DR-DQ haplotypes were handled as single units for association and clustering, since linkage in the cohort was strong. Donor age, sex, ethnicity and CMV serostatus were compiled alongside the repertoire data. An early release covering about 600 HLA-typed donors comprised about 300 gigabases of sequencing data and some 79 million unique TCR sequences.

What the research found in general, with its limitations: When HLA alleles, especially DR and DQ, strongly co-occurred, attributing TCR associations to individual alleles was difficult. Most TCR sequences were observed very rarely across donors, whereas some public TCRs were present in many individuals. A further reported finding was that TCR beta sequences accurately predicted the HLA-A and HLA-B alleles for most subjects in the first cohort. Sequencing depth was assumed to be roughly uniform across donors in the presence/absence analyses, though that assumption may not hold. The classifier was reported to diagnose cytomegalovirus status with high specificity and sensitivity in both the original and validation cohorts. In this cohort, only TCR beta chains were sequenced, and detectable features were limited by the absence of alpha or paired-chain data. In the study, 164 TCR beta chains were listed as associated with cytomegalovirus. In an earlier analysis of under 600 of the donors, most TCR beta V segments were observed in productive rearrangements about 90% or about 30% of the time, broadly matching IMGT annotations. According to a later genetic analysis, donors in an Asian-associated ancestry cluster had fewer N-insertions in productive TCRs than the approximately 690-donor mean. An association between a missense DCLRE1C variant and V-gene and J-gene trimming of TCR beta chains was found in a later genetic analysis and replicated in an independent cohort. The only immune exposure information available for the cohort was CMV serostatus. Because the 87-base-pair reads could not distinguish some IMGT-functional V segments, including TRBV6-2 and TRBV6-3, those segments were excluded. Linkage disequilibrium might explain the correlated functional status among segregating V segments, but an unknown experimental factor could not be ruled out. Compared with equally common non-associated chains, HLA-associated TCR beta chains in a later analysis were more clonally expanded and had lower generation probabilities. In a later analysis, TCR association rates were found to vary across HLA loci, with the most associated TCRs seen for DRB1 alleles and the fewest for HLA-C alleles. It was suggested by the authors that the approach could potentially be generalized to other disease states and immunological phenotypes. Because HLA typing was missing for some donors at each locus, association tests included only the typed subset. In a later analysis, 16,951 TCR beta sequences were associated with specific HLA alleles at a false discovery rate of 0.05. A cluster of highly shared sequence variants was judged likely to be a technical artifact of the sequencing pipeline. A few of the identified cytomegalovirus-associated TCR beta chains were confirmed in vitro to be specific for cytomegalovirus antigens. In a later analysis, most CMV-associated TCR beta chains were found to appear HLA-restricted, with HLA associations seemingly driven largely by CMV exposure. A later analysis reported that several top co-occurrence clusters appeared linked to parvovirus B19, influenza, CMV and Epstein-Barr virus. Over 15 rarely observed V segments, including chromosome 9 orphons, were excluded from the earlier analysis of some 590 of the donors because counts were too low.

V is pruned by 3 bases and J by 2 bases, leaving 8 bases of the junction without a gene match. The CDR3 numbers 16 residues from cysteine through phenylalanine. The retained sequence is limited to the CDR3, 48 bases, with the frame set at the first base. This clone was found once. Its antigen remains undetermined. No much larger clone exists at a distance of one base, and base qualities are not known. The cohort was made up of roughly 670 healthy bone marrow donors. All cohort members were sampled while nominally healthy, although unrecorded immune exposures were likely present. The donor was CMV seropositive and belonged to the group of about 290 seropositive cohort members. Each donor provided a peripheral blood sample, and peripheral blood mononuclear cells were used for TCR beta sequencing. Genomic DNA was extracted from the blood cell samples with the Qiagen DNeasy Blood Extraction Kit. Receptor libraries were prepared by the immunoSEQ multiplex PCR assay. A mixture of 60 forward primers for TCR Vbeta segments and 13 reverse primers for TCR Jbeta segments was used in the multiplex PCR. The CDR3 region of rearranged TCR beta genes was amplified from genomic DNA with a multiplex PCR assay. On the Illumina HiSeq System, the amplified TCR beta libraries were sequenced as 87-base-pair reads. In the paper's pipeline: A later analysis counted 75 million to 100 million unique TCR beta chains across the 690 or so repertoires, and some 11 million of these chains were shared by at least two donors. To remove PCR and sequencing errors, raw reads were error-corrected and collapsed into unique sequences using a nearest-neighbor algorithm that merged closely related sequences. Alignment of CDR3 sequences to IMGT reference sequences was used to assign V, D and J gene segments. For a sequence to be retained, a match of at least six nucleotides was required to both a V gene segment and a J gene segment. Rearrangements were called productive when the CDR3 lacked stop codons and stayed in frame with V and J; all others were non-productive. Following IMGT convention, CDR3 was defined as the stretch from the second conserved V-encoded cysteine up to the conserved J-encoded phenylalanine. The earlier analysis of some 580 of the donors excluded any sequence lacking an unambiguous match to a single V gene segment. In an earlier analysis of several hundred of the donors, a V segment was called functional when productive rearrangements were above 56.7%, and segregating when the standard deviation between donors exceeded 5%. A statistical classification framework was developed to diagnose cytomegalovirus status using the catalog of TCR beta chain sequences. V and J gene assignment, in a later analysis, came from comparing TCR nucleotide sequences with IMGT/GENE-DB human TR gene sequences. Using the TCRdist pipeline, a later analysis assigned CDR3 sequences along with most-parsimonious VDJ recombination scenarios. In a later analysis, each TCR beta chain was defined by its CDR3 amino acid sequence together with its V-gene family, and reads lacking a unique V-gene family were excluded. In a later analysis, 450 to 600 highly shared, low-generation-probability nucleotide sequences were removed to address suspected cross-contamination and a sequencing artifact. A later analysis calculated a clonal expansion index for each public chain from normalized within-repertoire ranks of inferred template counts. In a later analysis, generation probabilities were computed using a VDJ recombination model fitted to out-of-frame rearrangements, and the results were checked against IGoR. In a later analysis, hypergeometric tests were used to score TCR-TCR, TCR-HLA and TCR-CMV co-occurrence, with a repertoire-size bias correction applied to TCR pairs. False discovery rates were estimated in a later analysis by permuting HLA or CMV assignments 20 times. A later analysis grouped co-occurring TCRs with DBSCAN, adding TCRdist sequence similarity when clustering within HLA-allele-positive subsets. For co-occurrence clustering, repertoires with fewer than 30,000 or more than 120,000 public chains were excluded, along with about five repertoires with anomalous nucleotide sharing. The source is immuneACCESS, and TCRdb retained only in-frame sequences with V and J called. Part of the clones is not carried over; for the studies checked, unresolved V genes explain less than half of this, and the remainder is unexplained. V, J and clone size are taken as reported in that table, and D and trimming were inferred from the DNA itself. The sample data list some 150,000 clones, and 82% of these were observed just once. About 10% of the sample lies in the top ten.

The clonotype originates from a man in his fifties or sixties in good health and CMV-seropositive. This sequence uses TRBV23-1 and TRBJ2-7; TRBD2 agrees with 9 junctional bases. TRBV23-1 is sorted into the ORF group, with uncertain function. Input material: PBMCs. DNA sequence: TGCGCCAGCAGTCACGAAGAGCGGGAGGCCCCCTACGAGCAGTACTTC. Its translation is CASSHEEREAPYEQYF.